This record concerns one T cell receptor beta chain sequence. A single base separates this from a much larger clone, so it may be a read error. This sample is part of a study of blood T cells in healthy people across ages. CDR3 size: 14 residues. V lost 4 bases to trimming and J lost 5 bases; unmatched junction nucleotides: 2. CDR1 is MNHNS and CDR2 is SASEGT in the germline V gene. PCR was performed a second time for about 6 to 12 cycles using a sample-barcoded 5' primer and a J-beta primer mix. A tag from a template-switch adaptor with 12 random nucleotides marked each cDNA molecule. TCRdb processed the 5' RACE reads anew with MiXCR; each CDR3 protein has one entry. The table lists 800,000 to 950,000 distinct CDR3 sequences, 29% of them singletons. This same sample was also taken into another study, of T cells of mothers and their children. That report adds: Both sample barcodes and 2-4 random nucleotides came from the M1S primer of the second PCR.

The origin of this receptor is a woman in her forties in good health. The V gene is TRBV6-1, the J gene TRBJ1-5, with 10 positions matching TRBD1. The sequencing sample was made of blood. The CDR3 coding sequence is TGTGCCAGCAGTGGACAGGGGGCTTATCAGCCCCAGCATTTT. Translated, it gives CASSGQGAYQPQHF.